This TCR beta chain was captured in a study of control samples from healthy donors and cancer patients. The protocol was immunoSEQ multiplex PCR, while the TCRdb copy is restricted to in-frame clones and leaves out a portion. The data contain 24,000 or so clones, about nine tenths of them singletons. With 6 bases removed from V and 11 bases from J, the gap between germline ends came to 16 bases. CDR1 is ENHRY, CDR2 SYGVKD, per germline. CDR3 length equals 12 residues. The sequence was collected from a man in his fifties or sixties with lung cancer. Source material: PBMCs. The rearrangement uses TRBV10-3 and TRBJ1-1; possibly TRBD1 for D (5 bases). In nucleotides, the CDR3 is TGTGCCATCAGGGGCCAGGGCCTAGGGGCTTTCTTT. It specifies CAIRGQGLGAFF.